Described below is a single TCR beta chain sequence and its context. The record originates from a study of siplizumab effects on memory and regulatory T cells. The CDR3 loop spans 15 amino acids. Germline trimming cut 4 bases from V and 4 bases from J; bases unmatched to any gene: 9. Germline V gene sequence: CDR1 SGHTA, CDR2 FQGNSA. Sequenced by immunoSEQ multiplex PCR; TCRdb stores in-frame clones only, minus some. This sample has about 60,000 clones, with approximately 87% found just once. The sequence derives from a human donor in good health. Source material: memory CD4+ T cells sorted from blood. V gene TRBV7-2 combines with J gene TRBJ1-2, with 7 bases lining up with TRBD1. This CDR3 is CASSSQGGGRYGYTF. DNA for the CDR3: TGTGCCAGCAGCTCTCAGGGAGGGGGCCGCTATGGCTACACCTTC.